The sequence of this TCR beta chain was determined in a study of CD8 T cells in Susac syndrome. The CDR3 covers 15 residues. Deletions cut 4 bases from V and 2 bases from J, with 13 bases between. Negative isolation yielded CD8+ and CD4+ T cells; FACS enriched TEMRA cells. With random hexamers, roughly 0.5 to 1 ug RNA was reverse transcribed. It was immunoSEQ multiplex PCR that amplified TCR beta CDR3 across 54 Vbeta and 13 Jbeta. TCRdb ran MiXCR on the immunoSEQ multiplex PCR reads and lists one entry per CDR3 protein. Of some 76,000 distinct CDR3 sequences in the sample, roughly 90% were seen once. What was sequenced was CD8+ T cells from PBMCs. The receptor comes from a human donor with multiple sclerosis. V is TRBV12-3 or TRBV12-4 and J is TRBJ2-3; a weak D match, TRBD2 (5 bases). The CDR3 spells CASSYEGTVTDTQYF. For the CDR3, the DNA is TGTGCCAGCAGTTATGAGGGAACGGTCACAGATACGCAGTATTTT.